This T cell receptor (beta chain) was obtained from a study of T cells in Graves' hyperthyroidism and ophthalmopathy (dated by TCRdb to the late 2010s). Looking at the study overall: Peripheral blood was sampled at the time of initial diagnosis, prior to any treatment. To identify TCR V-J signatures that set the groups apart, the researchers used a discovery cohort of about a hundred patients, made up of 43 with Graves' ophthalmopathy and about 60 with stable Graves' hyperthyroidism. Prospective prediction of ophthalmopathy was tested in an independent validation cohort consisting of roughly 20 hyperthyroidism patients and approximately 16 patients who later progressed to ophthalmopathy. The 75 to 100 discovery patients were divided at random into training and test sets in a 7:3 ratio. The study also compared thyroid tissue and blood T-cell repertoires from a handful of Graves' hyperthyroidism patients. After sampling, hyperthyroidism patients received methimazole starting at 30 mg daily, and ophthalmopathy patients received high-dose intravenous methylprednisolone. TCR Vbeta CDR3 sequencing of fewer than 150 peripheral blood samples (more than 40 ophthalmopathy, roughly 74 hyperthyroidism and approximately 17 progressor patients) is reported in the paper.

Ophthalmopathy patients had moderately to severely active disease, with a Clinical Activity Score of 3 or more, a NOSPECS grade of 4 or more, and a disease duration of less than 3 months. Any patient with an uncontrolled infection, another autoimmune disease, pregnancy or lactation was excluded. Diagnoses were established on the basis of clinical symptoms, serum thyroxine and TRAb, thyroid ultrasound, and orbital computed tomography. PBMCs were isolated from more than 9 ml of fresh peripheral blood by Ficoll-Paque density gradient centrifugation. Total RNA was extracted with Trizol reagent, and quality was checked on an Agilent 2100 Bioanalyzer. On the study overall, not on this receptor specifically: Blood samples also contained most of the expanded thyroid clonotypes (frequency above 0.001), which suggests that blood repertoires may reflect thyroid immune responses. Ophthalmopathy was separated from stable hyperthyroidism by a 13 V-J signature model, with roughly 88% sensitivity and approximately 81% specificity obtained in cross-validation and 80%/75% obtained in testing. Sample size was not statistically predetermined, and investigators were not blinded to group allocation. In validation, the model predicted progression to ophthalmopathy with approximately 69% sensitivity and about 72% specificity, a median of 6.5 months before onset.

TCR beta CDR3 regions were amplified from RNA transcripts. The first round of RT-PCR for the TCR CDR3 was performed with the HTBI primer set and the Qiagen OneStep RT-PCR kit. Libraries were constructed in a second round of multiplex PCR, after which size selection and purification were performed. Sequencing of the libraries was done on an Illumina HiSeq2000 using paired-end 100 bp reads. Per the original workflow: SOAPnuke was used to process the raw data, throwing out any read that contained adapters or uncalled bases, had a mean Phred below 15, or lacked an exact constant-primer or identifier match. High-quality paired reads were merged with COPE v1.2.5, and unique nucleotide sequences were defined as clonotypes. MiTCR v1.1 was used to align the clonotypes against IMGT TRBV, TRBD and TRBJ reference segments. Only V-J combinations with frequency above 0.0001, covering 99% to 99.2% of repertoires, were analysed. A TCS score was defined as the ratio between F50 (clonal expansion) and ExV (chaos), using BLOSUM62-based TCRdist between CDR3 peptides within each V-J. Welch's t-statistics and random forest reduced approximately 520 V-J features to some 14, which were used in a naive Bayes classifier (R e1071). TCRdb reprocessed the public reads (quality trimming at Q25 with fastp, clone calling with MiXCR) and kept in-frame beta chains. Rows merge per CDR3 protein into single entries with the most common DNA and genes. The V and J calls shown here were made by TCRdb, not taken from the authors' results. This sample comprises approximately 410,000 distinct CDR3 sequences, roughly 14% of them detected only once. Clones ranked in the top ten supply 13% of the sample.

V is pared back by 2 bases and J by 0 bases, with 11 bases lying between the germline termini. Taken from cysteine to phenylalanine, the CDR3 has 15 residues. Here the CDR3 DNA is all that survives: 45 bases in frame from base 1. CDR1 SGHNT and CDR2 YENEEA were looked up in the germline V gene. In this sample, this clonotype turned up a few times. Its cognate antigen has yet to be identified. There are no base qualities to consult, and no much larger clone falls within one base. The sequenced material came from blood. This chain is built from TRBV11-3 and TRBJ2-7; the D gene identity is not certain. This receptor was identified in a man aged 18-30 years with Graves' ophthalmopathy. The DNA is TGTGCCAGCAGCTTATACCAAGGCAGCTCCTACGAGCAGTACTTC. Its translation reads: CASSLYQGSSYEQYF.